Listed here are 16 T cell receptor beta chains from one sample, sequenced in a study of blood T cell repertoires in COVID-19. Data came from immunoSEQ multiplex PCR; TCRdb stores just in-frame clones and leaves some out. The table lists 150,000 to 200,000 clones, about four fifths of them singletons. What was sequenced was PBMCs or T cells enriched from blood (not recorded which). The receptors come from a woman aged 60-75 years who had recovered from COVID-19.

The chain combines TRBV4-1 with TRBJ1-2; 9 bases match TRBD1. Germline lookup yields CDR1 MGHRA and CDR2 YSYEKL. The CDR3 is 16 amino acids. The V and J ends lost 0 bases and 0 bases, in that order; junction bases with no gene match: 2. Written as DNA, the CDR3 is TGCGCCAGCAGCCAAGAGGGGACAGGGCCTAACTATGGCTACACCTTC. Translating it yields CASSQEGTGPNYGYTF.

The chain has TRBV30 and TRBJ2-1, with D possibly being TRBD1 (5 bases). The V end was cut by 4 bases, the J end by 4 bases, with 11 bases between. The CDR3 consists of 13 residues. Germline-derived CDR1 and CDR2 are GTSNPN and SVGIG (reference sequence). The CDR3 region is CAWNRGGYNEQFF. The CDR3 DNA reads TGTGCCTGGAATAGGGGCGGTTACAATGAGCAGTTCTTC.

The chain combines TRBV2 with TRBJ2-1; TRBD2 matches 12 bases. Germline CDR1 reads SNHLY; CDR2 reads FYNNEI. The ends lost 6 bases at V and 6 bases at J; junction bases unmatched: 6. The length of the CDR3 is 15 residues. The CDR3 coding sequence is TGTGCCAGCAGGGAATGGACTAGCGGGGTCAATGAGCAGTTCTTC. It codes for CASREWTSGVNEQFF.

V and J are TRBV4-1 and TRBJ1-5, with TRBD1 identical over 8 bases. CDR1 is MGHRA and CDR2 is YSYEKL in the germline V gene. V was pared by 0 bases and J by 0 bases, with 7 bases of the junction left unmatched. CDR3 length: 18 amino acids. CDR3 nucleotide sequence: TGCGCCAGCAGCCAAGATGAACAGGGGGAGTATAGCAATCAGCCCCAGCATTTT. It translates to CASSQDEQGEYSNQPQHF.

The CDR3 reads CASRQRTGSNEQFF. The CDR3 coding sequence is TGTGCCAGCAGGCAGAGGACAGGGAGTAATGAGCAGTTCTTC. V gene TRBV3-1 (or the pseudogene TRBV3-2) combines with J gene TRBJ2-1, with 8 bases aligning to TRBD1. The CDR3 spans 14 residues. Germline assignment: CDR1 LGHDT and CDR2 YNNKEL (reference sequence). V lost 6 bases, J lost 7 bases, and 8 bases stayed unmatched.

The CDR3 nucleotides read TGTGCCAGCACCCGAGGGGCTTTCTTT. Protein product: CASTRGAFF. This chain uses TRBV12-3 or TRBV12-4 with TRBJ1-1; no definite D call. This CDR3 has 9 residues. V was trimmed by 7 bases and J by 11 bases, leaving 8 bases between them.

This clone was seen many times. The V and J genes are TRBV5-1 and TRBJ2-5, with TRBD2 matching over 12 bases. J gave up 2 bases and V 5 bases, and 10 bases lay outside the gene matches. This CDR3 is built from 17 residues. From germline, CDR1 is SGHRS and CDR2 YFSETQ. CDR3 loop: CASSYYPGTSGQETQYF. Written as DNA, the CDR3 is TGCGCCAGCAGTTATTACCCCGGGACTAGCGGGCAAGAGACCCAGTACTTC.

The V and J genes are TRBV5-1 and TRBJ2-2; 11 bases align to TRBD2. The CDR3 is made up of 16 amino acids. V gave up 7 bases and J gave up 2 bases; unmatched junction bases: 7. Germline V gives CDR1 SGHRS, CDR2 YFSETQ. The CDR3 sequence is CASSELAGANTGELFF. The CDR3 DNA follows: TGCGCCAGCTCCGAACTAGCGGGGGCCAACACCGGGGAGCTGTTTTTT.

The V gene is TRBV30, the J gene TRBJ2-7; 8 bases line up with TRBD1. The CDR3 extends over 11 amino acids. J gave up 9 bases and V 1 base, and 2 bases lay outside the gene matches. Germline CDR1 and CDR2: GTSNPN and SVGIG (reference sequence). This CDR3 is CAWSEGQGQYF. The CDR3 bases are TGTGCCTGGAGTGAAGGACAGGGGCAGTACTTC.

This clone appeared a single time. The chain combines TRBV7-6 with TRBJ1-1; D possibly corresponds to TRBD1 (6 bases). The length of the CDR3 is 15 residues. V lost 2 bases and J 4 bases, leaving 14 bases between the germline ends. In germline, CDR1 is SGHVS, CDR2 FNYEAQ. CDR3: CASSLLPEGGTEAFF. CDR3 nucleotides: TGTGCCAGCAGCTTATTGCCCGAAGGGGGCACTGAAGCTTTCTTT.

This sequence joins TRBV12-5 and TRBJ2-1; 9 nucleotides align to TRBD2. The junction had 18 bases not matched to a gene; V was cut back by 4 bases and J by 8 bases. Germline V CDR1 and CDR2: LGHNT, FRNRAP. The CDR3 is 18 residues long. For the CDR3, the DNA is TGTGCTAGTGGTTCCCAATTACCCGCTAGCGGGGTTATATATGAGCAGTTCTTC. It is translated as CASGSQLPASGVIYEQFF.

The count of this clone is one. The V and J genes are TRBV18 and TRBJ2-3; no clear D gene. The CDR3 extends over 14 amino acids. The V end was cut by 0 bases, the J end by 6 bases, with 10 bases between. The germline V gene encodes CDR1 KGHSH and CDR2 LQKENI. The CDR3 protein is CASSPPAGVDTQYF. The CDR3 bases are TGTGCCAGCTCACCACCCGCCGGAGTTGATACGCAGTATTTT.

V is TRBV7-3 and J is TRBJ2-1; 8 nucleotides agree with TRBD2. Trimming removed 6 bases from V and 2 bases from J; junction bases left unmatched: 6. There are 15 residues in the CDR3. Germline V lookup: CDR1 SGHTA, CDR2 FQGTGA. The CDR3 sequence: CASRPGSGAYNEQFF. The CDR3 DNA reads as TGTGCCAGCAGACCCGGTAGCGGGGCCTACAATGAGCAGTTCTTC.

This chain connects TRBV5-8 to TRBJ1-1, with TRBD1 as a possible D gene (6 bases). This CDR3 is built from 17 residues. Deletions cut 2 bases from V and 1 base from J, with 18 bases between. CDR1 and CDR2 from the germline V gene are SGHTS and YDEGEE. CDR3 residues: CASSFYQGMGENTEAFF. The CDR3 DNA reads TGTGCCAGCAGCTTTTACCAGGGGATGGGGGAGAACACTGAAGCTTTCTTT.

This clone was seen only once. The V gene is TRBV19, the J gene TRBJ1-5, with D possibly TRBD1 on 5 matching bases. Germline V gene sequence: CDR1 LNHDA, CDR2 SQIVND (reference sequence). V gave up 1 base and J gave up 4 bases, with 11 bases separating them. The CDR3 contains 15 residues. CDR3 nucleotides: TGTGCCAGTAGTATAGCGGACAATCTTAATCAGCCCCAGCATTTT. As protein: CASSIADNLNQPQHF.

This clone came up a few times. This sequence joins TRBV24-1 and TRBJ1-2; TRBD1 matches 8 bases. The germline V gene encodes CDR1 KGHDR and CDR2 SFDVKD. The ends lost 4 bases at V and 2 bases at J; junction bases unmatched: 5. The CDR3 sequence is 15 residues long. The CDR3 DNA reads as TGTGCCACCAGTGAGGGGACAGGCACGAACTATGGCTACACCTTC. Translation: CATSEGTGTNYGYTF.